Listed here are 6 T cell receptor beta chains from one sample, sequenced in a study of cytomegalovirus exposure and HLA in healthy donors. The PCR ran on 60 Vbeta and 13 Jbeta primers. Sequenced by immunoSEQ multiplex PCR; TCRdb stores in-frame clones only, minus some. The table has under 170,000 clones, 70% to 80% seen once; the top ten hold 3.5%. Sequencing was done on a sample of PBMCs. The receptor source for this set is a human donor in good health.

A word on this clone: The junction and the germline gene differ at one end; a read error may be behind it. This rearrangement joins TRBV5-1 to TRBJ1-2, with D possibly matching TRBD1 (5 bases). CDR1 and CDR2 (germline): SGHRS, YFSETQ. The CDR3 runs to 15 residues. The DNA of the CDR3 is TGCGCCAGCAGCCCGTCAGTTGGGGGAGGCTATGGCTACCCCTTC. Encoded protein: CASSPSVGGGYGYPF.

The gene calls are TRBV6-6 and TRBJ1-5; 9 bases match TRBD1. Trimming took 5 bases from V and 4 from J; bases not matched to a gene: 6. There are 15 residues in the CDR3. CDR1 and CDR2 (germline): MNHNY, SVGAGI (reference sequence). CDR3 sequence (DNA): TGTGCCAGCAGTGGGGGACAGGGTGAAAATCAGCCCCAGCATTTT. This codes for CASSGGQGENQPQHF.

This clone was observed a few times. The chain uses TRBV19 and TRBJ2-3; TRBD2 matches at 10 bases. J lost 5 bases, V lost 2 bases, and 1 base had no gene match. There are 14 residues in the CDR3. From germline, CDR1 is LNHDA and CDR2 SQIVND (reference sequence). The CDR3 here is CASSILAGVDTQYF. The DNA of the CDR3 is TGTGCCAGTAGTATACTAGCGGGAGTAGATACGCAGTATTTT.

Concerning this clone itself: The junction does not match germline at one end; this may be a read error. The rearrangement links TRBV28 to TRBJ2-3; possible D gene TRBD2, 5 bases. Germline assignment: CDR1 MDHEN and CDR2 SYDVKM. The CDR3 is 14 residues long. The CDR3 sequence: CATLTGSSTDMQYF. DNA for the CDR3: TGTGCCACCTTAACGGGGAGTAGCACAGATATGCAGTATTTT.

The chain combines TRBV6-5 with TRBJ2-7, with 8 bases fitting TRBD2. Germline V lookup: CDR1 MNHEY, CDR2 SVGAGI. The CDR3 contains 15 residues. V was clipped by 6 bases and J by 5 bases; unmatched bases: 12. The CDR3 here is CASRGMFGLAHEQYF. The CDR3 coding sequence is TGTGCCAGCAGGGGAATGTTTGGACTAGCCCACGAGCAGTACTTC.

The V call is TRBV18, the J call TRBJ1-1; no definite D call. CDR3 length: 16 amino acids. V was trimmed by 3 bases and J by 4 bases, leaving 18 bases between them. The germline V gene has CDR1 KGHSH and CDR2 LQKENI. This chain's CDR3 is CASSPREVEGGTEAFF. The CDR3, as DNA: TGTGCCAGCTCACCTCGGGAGGTAGAGGGAGGCACTGAAGCTTTCTTT.